The 28 T cell receptor beta chains below all came from one sample that was sequenced in a study of OX40 agonist ivuxolimab in advanced cancers. Sequencing was performed with immunoSEQ multiplex PCR; in TCRdb, only in-frame clones are kept and a portion is missing. The sample shows fewer than 65,000 clones, roughly nine tenths of them seen only once. The source material was CD4+ or CD8+ T cells sorted from blood, sampled in a trial of the OX40 agonist ivuxolimab. These receptor sequences come from an adult with an advanced solid tumor such as melanoma, head and neck, liver or kidney cancer.

V and J are TRBV4-1 and TRBJ2-7; perhaps TRBD2 as D (5 bases). Germline V gene lookup returns CDR1 MGHRA and CDR2 YSYEKL. V lost 0 bases and J lost 4, with 7 bases in between. This CDR3 comprises 13 residues. The CDR3, as DNA: TGCGCCAGCAGCCAAGAGCGGGTTTACGAGCAGTACTTC. This sequence encodes CASSQERVYEQYF.

This chain links TRBV28 with TRBJ2-3; 8 bases are a match to TRBD2. The CDR3 loop spans 14 amino acids. J gave up 2 bases and V 6 bases, and 4 bases lay outside the gene matches. CDR1 and CDR2 from the germline V gene are MDHEN and SYDVKM. CDR3 bases: TGTGCCAGCAGGGGAGCGGGAGCCACAGATACGCAGTATTTT. Amino acids: CASRGAGATDTQYF.

This sequence joins TRBV7-9 and TRBJ2-7; TRBD1 is a possible D gene (5 bases). The CDR3 covers 12 residues. Germline V gives CDR1 SEHNR, CDR2 FQNEAQ (reference sequence). Trimming left V 3 bases short and J 4 bases short, with 7 bases between. The CDR3 loop reads CASSFDSYEQYV. The DNA for the CDR3 is TGTGCCAGCAGCTTCGACAGTTACGAGCAGTACGTC.

This clone occurred once. V and J are TRBV19 and TRBJ2-1; a possible D gene is TRBD2 (5 bases). The ends were cut back, 3 bases at V and 4 bases at J, with 7 bases in the middle. Germline lookup yields CDR1 LNHDA and CDR2 SQIVND (reference sequence). The CDR3 has 13 residues. The chain's CDR3 is CASSIGLYNEQFF. CDR3 DNA sequence: TGTGCCAGTAGTATTGGACTGTACAATGAGCAGTTCTTC.

The gene calls are TRBV6-1 and TRBJ1-5; no firm D call. Germline-derived CDR1 and CDR2 are MNHNS and SASEGT. The CDR3 spans 15 residues. V lost 6 bases, J lost 2 bases, and 14 bases lay in between. For the CDR3, the DNA is TGTGCCAGCAGCACTCTACCCGGAGGCAATCAGCCCCAGCATTTT. Its translation is CASSTLPGGNQPQHF.

The V call is TRBV19, the J call TRBJ2-7, with D perhaps given as TRBD1 or TRBD2 (6 bases each). The CDR3 is made up of 15 amino acids. V lost 6 bases to trimming and J lost 1 base, with 16 bases between them. Per germline, CDR1 LNHDA and CDR2 SQIVND (reference sequence). Here the CDR3 DNA reads TGTGCCAGTAGGGCTGCGCAGGGGAGGTCCTACGAGCAGTACTTC. This translates into CASRAAQGRSYEQYF. Looking up the rest from reference TRBV19 and TRBJ2-7 gives the full variable domain: DGGITQSPKYLFRKEGQNVTLSCEQNLNHDAMYWYRQDPGQGLRLIYYSQIVNDFQKGDIAEGYSVSREKKESFPLTVTSAQKNPTAFYLCASRAAQGRSYEQYFGPGTRLTVT.

The genes are TRBV27 and TRBJ2-3, with unresolved D. The V gene's germline CDR1 is MNHEY and CDR2 SMNVEV (reference sequence). Trimming cost V 5 bases and J 2 bases, with 11 bases left between them. The CDR3 runs to 14 residues. The CDR3 spells CASSTEENTDTQYF. The CDR3 DNA reads TGTGCCAGCAGTACTGAGGAGAACACAGATACGCAGTATTTT.

The CDR3 here is CASSQDGLAGYEGYEQYF. The CDR3, as DNA: TGCGCCAGCAGCCAAGATGGACTAGCGGGGTATGAAGGCTACGAGCAGTACTTC. V is TRBV4-1 and J is TRBJ2-7, with 12 bases fitting TRBD2. There are 18 residues in the CDR3. CDR1 is MGHRA, CDR2 YSYEKL, per germline. The V gene end was trimmed by 0 bases and the J gene end by 3 bases; junction bases not matched to a gene: 9.

This rearrangement joins TRBV6-4 to TRBJ2-3; 8 bases are shared with TRBD2. The V gene end was trimmed by 3 bases and the J gene end by 11 bases; junction bases not matched to a gene: 1. Germline-derived CDR1 and CDR2 are MRHNA and SNTAGT. This CDR3 contains 11 residues. The CDR3 DNA sequence: TGTGCCAGCAGTGATACTAGCGGGCAGTATTTT. As protein: CASSDTSGQYF.

The rearrangement links TRBV27 to TRBJ1-2; 12 bases agree with TRBD1. Germline-derived CDR1 and CDR2 are MNHEY and SMNVEV (reference sequence). V was pared by 1 base and J by 8 bases, with 5 bases of the junction left unmatched. This CDR3 is built from 15 residues. The DNA of the CDR3 is TGTGCCAGCAGTTTATTAGCCGGGACAGGGGGCGGCTACACCTTC. This gives the protein CASSLLAGTGGGYTF.

V gene TRBV29-1 combines with J gene TRBJ1-2; D gene unclear. Germline V CDR1 and CDR2: SQVTM, ANQGSEA. Between the trimmed V and J ends, which lost 4 bases and 13 bases, there was a span of 13 bases. The CDR3 contains 10 residues. The CDR3 reads CSVGPNIITF. The CDR3 coding sequence is TGCAGCGTTGGGCCTAATATAATCACCTTC.

The rearrangement uses TRBV7-6 and TRBJ2-5, with D tentatively TRBD2 (7 bases). This CDR3 comprises 15 residues. CDR1 and CDR2 from the germline V gene are SGHVS and FNYEAQ. Trimming stripped 5 bases from V and 3 bases from J, with 16 bases between. The CDR3 is CASSPSLGGEETQYF. The DNA for the CDR3 is TGTGCCAGCAGCCCCAGTCTAGGGGGGGAAGAGACCCAGTACTTC.

The chain carries TRBV2 and TRBJ2-5, with D maybe TRBD2 (6 bases). This CDR3 is built from 14 residues. The ends were cut back, 0 bases at V and 4 bases at J, with 9 bases in the middle. Per the germline V gene, CDR1 is SNHLY and CDR2 is FYNNEI. The CDR3: CASSEAEGGETQYF. CDR3 nucleotide sequence: TGTGCCAGCAGTGAAGCGGAGGGAGGAGAGACCCAGTACTTC.

This clone was counted once. The chain is built from TRBV28 and TRBJ1-1; tentative D call: TRBD1 (5 bases). From germline, CDR1 is MDHEN and CDR2 SYDVKM. The CDR3 is 16 amino acids. V was pared by 7 bases and J by 2 bases, with 20 bases between. The chain's CDR3 is CASTSLVTGGNTEAFF. CDR3 in DNA: TGTGCCAGCACGAGTTTAGTTACAGGAGGAAACACTGAAGCTTTCTTT. The full variable domain, rest sourced from reference TRBV28 and TRBJ1-1, is DVKVTQSSRYLVKRTGEKVFLECVQDMDHENMFWYRQDPGLGLRLIYFSYDVKMKEKGDIPEGYSVSREKKERFSLILESASTNQTSMYLCASTSLVTGGNTEAFFGQGTRLTVV.

The rearrangement links TRBV27 to TRBJ1-5; D unclear. The V gene lost 7 bases and the J gene lost 2 bases, with 15 bases spanning the gap. CDR3 length equals 15 residues. Germline loops: CDR1 MNHEY, CDR2 SMNVEV (reference sequence). The CDR3 loop is CASKTALGGNQPQHF. Here the CDR3 DNA reads TGTGCCAGCAAAACGGCTCTCGGGGGCAATCAGCCCCAGCATTTT.

This rearrangement joins TRBV9 to TRBJ1-4; D possibly corresponds to TRBD1 (5 bases). V dropped 0 bases and J dropped 3 bases, with 9 bases sitting between them. Looked up from germline, CDR1 is SGDLS and CDR2 is YYNGEE. The CDR3 is 15 residues long. DNA for the CDR3: TGTGCCAGCAGCGTAGGGGGGTCAGCTAATGAAAAACTGTTTTTT. Translating it yields CASSVGGSANEKLFF. The whole variable domain, remainder taken from reference TRBV9 and TRBJ1-4, is DSGVTQTPKHLITATGQRVTLRCSPRSGDLSVYWYQQSLDQGLQFLIQYYNGEERAKGNILERFSAQQFPDLHSELNLSSLELGDSALYFCASSVGGSANEKLFFGSGTQLSVL.

The V call is TRBV27, the J call TRBJ2-3; 12 nucleotides match TRBD2. The CDR3 length is 14 residues. V lost 7 bases to trimming and J lost 4 bases; unmatched junction nucleotides: 3. Germline V gives CDR1 MNHEY, CDR2 SMNVEV (reference sequence). This CDR3 is CASTSGGAADTQYF. The CDR3 bases are TGTGCCAGCACTAGCGGGGGGGCCGCAGATACGCAGTATTTT.

V and J are TRBV23-1 and TRBJ1-2; 10 positions agree with TRBD1. TRBV23-1 is recorded as an ORF, its role being uncertain. V shed 0 bases, J shed 0 bases, and the junction held 13 bases outside the gene matches. The CDR3 contains 20 residues. The CDR3 DNA is TGCGCCAGCAGTCAATCATCTCCGTTGACAGGGGGCCTCCCTAACTATGGCTACACCTTC. Encoded protein: CASSQSSPLTGGLPNYGYTF.

CDR3 sequence (DNA): TGTGCCATAATCCAGGGCGATGGCTACACCTTC. It translates to CAIIQGDGYTF. This chain joins TRBV5-4 and TRBJ1-2; possible D gene TRBD1, 5 bases. V lost 9 bases and J lost 6, with 12 bases in between. CDR1 and CDR2 (germline): SGHNT, YYREEE (reference sequence). CDR3 length equals 11 residues.

This sequence joins TRBV27 and TRBJ1-1; 9 bases are shared with TRBD1. V was clipped by 5 bases and J by 1 base; unmatched bases: 2. This CDR3 spans 14 amino acids. From germline, CDR1 is MNHEY and CDR2 SMNVEV (reference sequence). Here the CDR3 DNA reads TGTGCCAGCAGTACGACAGGGGGGAACACTGAAGCTTTCTTT. Amino acids: CASSTTGGNTEAFF.

V gene TRBV10-2 combines with J gene TRBJ1-1; 7 bases are shared with TRBD1. This CDR3 spans 15 amino acids. Unmatched junction bases numbered 5, after V lost 2 bases and J lost 2 bases. The V gene's germline CDR1 is WSHSY and CDR2 SAAADI. The CDR3 DNA is TGCGCCAGCAGTGAGAGGGACAGAATAAACACTGAAGCTTTCTTT. Its protein product is CASSERDRINTEAFF.

CDR3 protein: CATGRLIFSNQPQHF. As DNA, the CDR3 is TGTGCCACCGGCAGACTAATCTTTAGCAATCAGCCCCAGCATTTT. The gene calls are TRBV6-6 and TRBJ1-5; D unclear. Germline V gene sequence: CDR1 MNHNY, CDR2 SVGAGI (reference sequence). The CDR3 sequence is 15 residues long. V was shortened by 10 bases and J by 0 bases, with 16 bases between the two germline ends.

Concerning this clone itself: A junction end diverges from the germline sequence, so it may reflect a read error. The genes are TRBV28 and TRBJ2-7; 9 bases agree with TRBD1. CDR3 length: 12 amino acids. The germline gives CDR1 MDHEN, CDR2 SYDVKM. CDR3 sequence: CASSPKPGQGHF. CDR3 coding DNA: TGTGCCAGCAGTCCCAAGCCGGGACAGGGTCACTTC.

The rearrangement uses TRBV5-1 and TRBJ2-7; 7 nucleotides align to TRBD1. The CDR3 extends over 15 amino acids. V was clipped by 4 bases and J by 0 bases; unmatched bases: 7. The germline V gene has CDR1 SGHRS and CDR2 YFSETQ. The CDR3 spells CASSHRQGVSYEQYF. Written as DNA, the CDR3 is TGCGCCAGCAGCCACCGACAGGGCGTCTCCTACGAGCAGTACTTC.

This chain connects TRBV4-1 to TRBJ2-2; D is undetermined. The CDR3 totals 14 residues. Germline CDR1 reads MGHRA; CDR2 reads YSYEKL. Deletions cut 3 bases from V and 6 bases from J, with 11 bases between. The CDR3 sequence: CASSHLGNSGELFF. The CDR3, as DNA: TGCGCCAGCAGCCACCTGGGGAATTCCGGGGAGCTGTTTTTT.

V usage is TRBV7-6 and J usage is TRBJ2-7; 7 bases align to TRBD1. The CDR3 has 14 amino acids. The germline CDR1 and CDR2 sequences are SGHVS and FNYEAQ. V shed 1 base, J shed 5 bases, and the junction held 5 bases outside the gene matches. The CDR3 here is CASSLGQGVNEQYF. For the CDR3, the DNA is TGTGCCAGCAGCTTAGGACAGGGAGTCAACGAGCAGTACTTC.

This clone was observed a single time. The J gene is TRBJ2-1, the V gene TRBV4-1; weak D call: TRBD1 (6 bases). Trimming pared 3 bases from V and 2 bases from J, leaving 17 bases between. Germline lookup yields CDR1 MGHRA and CDR2 YSYEKL. This CDR3 is built from 17 residues. CDR3: CASSQMYRDTPYNEQFF. CDR3 bases: TGCGCCAGCAGCCAGATGTACCGGGACACCCCCTACAATGAGCAGTTCTTC.

Here the CDR3 DNA reads TGTGCCAGCAGCCCTTCAGCGGCAGAGACCCAGTACTTC. The encoded protein is CASSPSAAETQYF. V usage is TRBV14 and J usage is TRBJ2-5; D is possibly TRBD2 (5 bases). Trimming removed 4 bases from V and 4 bases from J, with 10 bases in between. This CDR3 has 13 residues. Germline V lookup: CDR1 SGHDN, CDR2 FVKESK.